These 30 T cell receptor beta chains came from one sample sequenced in a study of cytomegalovirus exposure and HLA in healthy donors. PCR used 60 Vbeta primers and 13 Jbeta primers. Assay used: immunoSEQ multiplex PCR; TCRdb lists only in-frame clones, some missing. This specimen shows 90,000 to 150,000 clones; the ten leading clones hold around 4%. The sequencing sample was made of PBMCs. All receptors derive from a man aged 18-30 years in good health and CMV-seronegative.

The gene calls are TRBV4-1 and TRBJ1-5, with no clear D. This CDR3 contains 14 residues. Germline V gene sequence: CDR1 MGHRA, CDR2 YSYEKL. The V and J ends lost 3 bases and 4 bases respectively, with 10 bases between them. In DNA, the CDR3 is TGCGCCAGCAGCCAGCGGAGCGGTAATCAGCCCCAGCATTTT. It encodes CASSQRSGNQPQHF.

The chain combines TRBV5-1 with TRBJ2-7, with TRBD1 identical over 8 bases. The V segment lost 0 bases and the J segment 4 bases; nucleotides outside the gene matches: 9. The CDR3 consists of 16 residues. Germline V lookup: CDR1 SGHRS, CDR2 YFSETQ. CDR3 residues: CASSLVAGTGSYEQYF. Written as DNA, the CDR3 is TGCGCCAGCAGCTTGGTCGCCGGGACAGGATCTTACGAGCAGTACTTC.

This sequence joins TRBV19 and TRBJ2-3; no firm D call. Germline assignment: CDR1 LNHDA and CDR2 SQIVND (reference sequence). V lost 6 bases and J lost 1, with 17 bases in between. The CDR3 has 16 residues. CDR3 loop: CASSPRTLGGTDTQYF. CDR3 nucleotide sequence: TGTGCCAGTAGCCCCCGAACCCTCGGAGGCACAGATACGCAGTATTTT.

This chain uses TRBV28 with TRBJ2-5; the match to TRBD1 covers 7 bases. Losses at the gene ends were 8 bases for V and 3 bases for J; bases not matched to a gene: 15. Looked up from germline, CDR1 is MDHEN and CDR2 is SYDVKM. The CDR3 length is 16 residues. CDR3 coding DNA: TGTGCCAGCCCCTTAAGGGACAGCAAGAGAAAAGAGACCCAGTACTTC. It yields the protein CASPLRDSKRKETQYF.

The rearrangement links TRBV27 to TRBJ2-1, with TRBD2 matching 9 bases. This CDR3 is built from 16 residues. CDR1 and CDR2 (germline): MNHEY, SMNVEV (reference sequence). Losses at the gene ends were 5 bases for V and 7 bases for J; bases not matched to a gene: 12. CDR3 residues: CASSPLHSGSVNEQFF. In DNA form, the CDR3 reads TGTGCCAGCAGTCCCCTTCATAGCGGGAGTGTAAATGAGCAGTTCTTC.

The genes are TRBV7-8 and TRBJ2-7, with D tentatively TRBD2 (6 bases). V shed 5 bases and J shed 3 bases, with 8 bases lying between them. CDR3 size: 12 residues. Germline lookup yields CDR1 SGHVS and CDR2 FQNEAQ. This CDR3 reads CASSPGLYEQYF. The CDR3 nucleotides are TGTGCCAGCAGCCCGGGACTCTACGAGCAGTACTTC.

Concerning this clone itself: A read error may produce the germline difference seen at one junction end. The genes are TRBV7-2 and TRBJ2-2; 10 positions match TRBD2. This CDR3 has 15 amino acids. Germline values: CDR1 SGHTA, CDR2 FQGNSA. For the CDR3, the DNA is TGTGCCAGCAGCGTAGCGGGAGGCCCCACCGGGGAGCTGTTTTTT. Amino acid sequence: CASSVAGGPTGELFF. The full variable domain, in which reference TRBV7-2 and TRBJ2-2 provide the parts outside the CDR3, is GAGVSQSPSNKVTEKGKDVELRCDPISGHTALYWYRQSLGQGLEFLIYFQGNSAPDKSGLPSDRFSAERTGGSVSTLTIQRTQQEDSAVYLCASSVAGGPTGELFFGEGSRLTVL.

V and J are TRBV2 and TRBJ2-5; 11 bases map to TRBD1. The V gene's germline CDR1 is SNHLY and CDR2 FYNNEI. V dropped 8 bases and J dropped 2; count of bases not matched to a gene: 10. The CDR3 is 16 amino acids. CDR3 loop: CASLKGGTGGQETQYF. The CDR3, as DNA: TGTGCCAGCCTAAAAGGCGGGACAGGGGGTCAAGAGACCCAGTACTTC.

The J gene is TRBJ2-1, the V gene TRBV15; TRBD2 matches 9 bases. Per the germline V gene, CDR1 is LNHNV and CDR2 is YYDKDF (reference sequence). Germline trimming cut 3 bases from V and 6 bases from J; bases unmatched to any gene: 3. This CDR3 is built from 14 residues. The CDR3: CATSSSGSGNEQFF. The CDR3 region has the DNA TGTGCCACCAGCAGTAGCGGGAGTGGCAATGAGCAGTTCTTC.

V gene TRBV30 combines with J gene TRBJ2-3; no clear D gene. Germline V gene data show CDR1 as GTSNPN and CDR2 as SVGIG (reference sequence). The CDR3 spans 16 residues. The V end was cut by 0 bases, the J end by 2 bases, with 15 bases between. The CDR3 protein is CAWSVLIGYLTDTQYF. The CDR3 DNA reads TGTGCCTGGAGTGTACTAATCGGGTATCTCACAGATACGCAGTATTTT.

This sequence joins TRBV10-3 and TRBJ1-6; possibly TRBD1 for D (5 bases). CDR1 and CDR2 (germline): ENHRY, SYGVKD. This CDR3 region has 14 residues. The V end lost 7 bases, the J end lost 9 bases, and 16 bases lay between the germline ends. DNA of the CDR3: TGTGCCATCAAAGGGGCAGGGCCCGGTTCACCCCTCCACTTT. Protein: CAIKGAGPGSPLHF.

J is TRBJ1-4 and V is TRBV21-1; the D call of TRBD1 is as the table states it, not checked on the DNA. TRBV21-1 is classified as a pseudogene. The CDR3 is 16 residues long. Here the CDR3 DNA reads TGTGCCAGCAGCAAAGTTTTAGGGACAGGGAATGAAAAACTGTTTTTT. It encodes CASSKVLGTGNEKLFF.

This chain joins TRBV12-2 and TRBJ2-7; the table's D call, TRBD1, has no DNA check behind it. TRBV12-2 is marked as a pseudogene. This CDR3 spans 17 amino acids. The DNA for the CDR3 is TGTGCAAGTCGCTTAGTGACCAGACAGGGGGCTATCTACGAGCAGTACTTC. Residues: CASRLVTRQGAIYEQYF.

The rearrangement links TRBV14 to TRBJ1-1; 9 bases match TRBD1. The germline CDR1 and CDR2 sequences are SGHDN and FVKESK. This CDR3 region has 13 residues. Trimming at V came to 4 bases and at J to 5 bases, leaving 2 bases not matched to a gene. CDR3: CASSPTGGTEAFF. CDR3 sequence (DNA): TGTGCCAGCAGCCCGACAGGGGGGACTGAAGCTTTCTTT.

In nucleotides, the CDR3 is TGTGCCAGCAGTGCCTCTAGCGGTCCCTACGAGCAGTACTTC. Protein: CASSASSGPYEQYF. This chain connects TRBV27 to TRBJ2-7; 7 nucleotides agree with TRBD2. The CDR3 has 14 residues. Germline V lookup: CDR1 MNHEY, CDR2 SMNVEV (reference sequence). The V and J ends lost 5 bases and 2 bases, in that order; junction bases with no gene match: 6.

The J gene is TRBJ2-5, the V gene TRBV19; D is unclear. Trimming cost V 5 bases and J 5 bases, with 6 bases left between them. Germline CDR1 is LNHDA and CDR2 is SQIVND (reference sequence). The CDR3 is 11 residues long. Here the CDR3 reads CASSEQETQYF. CDR3 DNA: TGTGCCAGTAGTGAACAGGAGACCCAGTACTTC.

The rearrangement links TRBV5-1 to TRBJ2-3, with a tentative D call TRBD2 (5 bases). CDR1 SGHRS and CDR2 YFSETQ come from the germline V gene. CDR3 length: 15 residues. V was clipped by 1 base and J by 3 bases, with 12 bases between them. The CDR3 nucleotides are TGCGCCAGCAGCTTGAGGGTCTCGGGGACAGATACGCAGTATTTT. Encoded protein: CASSLRVSGTDTQYF.

This chain joins TRBV30 and TRBJ1-4, with D possibly being TRBD1 (5 bases). Germline CDR1 reads GTSNPN; CDR2 reads SVGIG (reference sequence). This CDR3 is built from 15 residues. V was clipped by 0 bases and J by 8 bases, with 16 bases between them. CDR3 sequence: CAWSVGAGMEEKLFF. CDR3 DNA: TGTGCCTGGAGTGTAGGGGCAGGGATGGAGGAAAAACTGTTTTTT.

The J gene is TRBJ2-5, the V gene TRBV5-1, with TRBD2 matching over 11 bases. The germline V gene encodes CDR1 SGHRS and CDR2 YFSETQ. V gave up 9 bases and J gave up 4 bases; unmatched junction bases: 8. The CDR3 totals 14 residues. The CDR3 bases are TGCGCCACCTCTAGCGGGAGGTCCGGAGAGACCCAGTACTTC. Translation gives CATSSGRSGETQYF.

CDR3 nucleotides: TGTGCCAGCAGTCAGGGGAAGGACAATGAGCAGTTCTTC. Amino acids: CASSQGKDNEQFF. The rearrangement joins TRBV28 to TRBJ2-1, with D perhaps TRBD1 (6 bases). The CDR3 spans 13 residues. Germline loops: CDR1 MDHEN, CDR2 SYDVKM. The V end was cut by 5 bases, the J end by 5 bases, with 10 bases between.

V gene TRBV5-1 combines with J gene TRBJ2-3, with 8 bases fitting TRBD2. CDR3 length equals 14 residues. The J segment lost 4 bases and the V segment lost 4 bases, leaving 5 bases of the junction unmatched. CDR1 SGHRS and CDR2 YFSETQ come from the germline V gene. CDR3 sequence reads: CASSRTSNPDTQYF. In DNA, the CDR3 is TGCGCCAGCAGCCGGACTAGCAACCCAGATACGCAGTATTTT.

The V call is TRBV30, the J call TRBJ1-1; possibly TRBD1 for D (6 bases). CDR1 and CDR2 from the germline V gene are GTSNPN and SVGIG (reference sequence). The length of the CDR3 is 14 residues. Trimming took off 4 bases at V and 1 base at J, with 13 bases between the two ends. The CDR3: CAWKPGHRNTEAFF. CDR3 nucleotides: TGTGCCTGGAAGCCGGGACACAGGAACACTGAAGCTTTCTTT.

To note about this clone: The same CDR3 can be traced to other DNA sequences in this sample. V usage is TRBV6-5 and J usage is TRBJ2-4; 7 bases align to TRBD1. J was trimmed by 2 bases and V by 6 bases; bases with no gene match: 1. The CDR3 consists of 13 residues. In germline, CDR1 is MNHEY, CDR2 SVGAGI. In DNA form, the CDR3 reads TGTGCCAGCAGGACAGGGTCCAAAAACATTCAGTACTTC. Its protein product is CASRTGSKNIQYF.

V gene TRBV9 combines with J gene TRBJ2-7; 8 bases line up with TRBD1. The germline CDR1 and CDR2 sequences are SGDLS and YYNGEE. V shed 2 bases and J 0 bases; nucleotides not matched to a gene: 4. There are 15 residues in the CDR3. This CDR3 reads CASSVGQGASYEQYF. The DNA of the CDR3 is TGTGCCAGCAGCGTCGGGCAGGGGGCCTCCTACGAGCAGTACTTC.

The J gene is TRBJ1-6, the V gene TRBV15; 10 bases align to TRBD1. CDR1 and CDR2 from the germline V gene are LNHNV and YYDKDF (reference sequence). V lost 3 bases and J lost 5; bases outside the gene matches: 4. The CDR3 length is 16 residues. In nucleotides, the CDR3 is TGTGCCACCAGCAGGACAGGGGGCTTAGATAATTCACCCCTCCACTTT. Protein: CATSRTGGLDNSPLHF. Filled out from reference TRBV15 and TRBJ1-6, the complete variable domain reads DAMVIQNPRYQVTQFGKPVTLSCSQTLNHNVMYWYQQKSSQAPKLLFHYYDKDFNNEADTPDNFQSRRPNTSFCFLDIRSPGLGDTAMYLCATSRTGGLDNSPLHFGNGTRLTVT.

The J gene is TRBJ1-1, the V gene TRBV2, with 7 bases aligning to TRBD1. Germline trimming cut 5 bases from V and 1 base from J; bases unmatched to any gene: 7. The CDR3 totals 15 residues. Germline lookup yields CDR1 SNHLY and CDR2 FYNNEI. The CDR3 loop reads CASSPTGTANTEAFF. The CDR3 nucleotides are TGTGCCAGCAGTCCCACCGGGACAGCGAACACTGAAGCTTTCTTT.

This sequence joins TRBV5-1 and TRBJ2-7, with a tentative D call TRBD1 (6 bases). The CDR3 is 14 amino acids. The germline CDR1 and CDR2 sequences are SGHRS and YFSETQ. V lost 4 bases, J lost 3 bases, and 14 bases lay in between. CDR3: CASSGLGQDYEQYF. In DNA form, the CDR3 reads TGCGCCAGCAGCGGACTGGGACAAGACTACGAGCAGTACTTC.

This sequence joins TRBV19 and TRBJ2-2; 13 positions match TRBD2. The CDR3 has 17 amino acids. Trimming at V came to 2 bases and at J to 6 bases, leaving 6 bases not matched to a gene. The germline V gene has CDR1 LNHDA and CDR2 SQIVND (reference sequence). The CDR3 protein is CASSITSGGARSGELFF. CDR3 in DNA: TGTGCCAGTAGTATAACTAGCGGGGGGGCCCGGTCCGGGGAGCTGTTTTTT.

The chain employs TRBV9 and TRBJ2-2; the D is unclear. Germline CDR1 reads SGDLS; CDR2 reads YYNGEE. The V gene lost 3 bases and the J gene lost 2 bases, with 11 bases spanning the gap. This CDR3 is built from 15 residues. The CDR3 loop reads CASSARPTNTGELFF. CDR3 DNA sequence: TGTGCCAGCAGCGCCCGACCGACTAACACCGGGGAGCTGTTTTTT.

V and J are TRBV9 and TRBJ2-7; 8 nucleotides match TRBD2. In germline, CDR1 is SGDLS, CDR2 YYNGEE. There are 14 residues in the CDR3. The junction had 3 bases not matched to a gene; V was cut back by 4 bases and J by 0 bases. CDR3 DNA sequence: TGTGCCAGCAGCCGGGGGGGTAGCTCCTACGAGCAGTACTTC. This gives the protein CASSRGGSSYEQYF.